Listed below are T cell receptor beta chains from one sample, sequenced in a study of blood T cell repertoires in COVID-19. Produced via immunoSEQ multiplex PCR; TCRdb's table is partial and in-frame only. The sample has more than 150,000 clones, more than 75% seen once; the top ten hold around 13%. Sequencing was performed on peripheral blood. The receptors shown here come from a woman in her 70s with COVID-19, enrolled during active disease. CDR3s include the opening cysteine and the closing phenylalanine or tryptophan. A D gene is named only where the DNA matches it firmly. Size is omitted from some rows. Given values are once, few, many or a class for expanded clones.

>TRBD1|TRBJ1-4|18|TRBV15|NA
TGTGCCACCAGCAGAGTGGGGAGGACAGGGAGGTCTGGTGAAAAACTGTTTTTT
CATSRVGRTGRSGEKLFF
>TRBD1|TRBJ2-5|16|TRBV5-1|NA
TGCGCCAGCAGCCTTACCTTAGGGACAGCTAAAGAGACCCAGTACTTC
CASSLTLGTAKETQYF
>NA|TRBJ2-1|15|TRBV5-1|NA
TGCGCCAGCAGCTTGGGGGGGACACAGGACAATGAGCAGTTCTTC
CASSLGGTQDNEQFF
>NA|TRBJ1-1|15|TRBV30|NA
TGTGCCTGGAGTATCTATCTAGGGGCGAACACTGAAGCTTTCTTT
CAWSIYLGANTEAFF
>NA|TRBJ1-5|14|TRBV27|medium-sized
TGTGCCAGCAGACCGGCGGGCTCTAATCAGCCCCAGCATTTT
CASRPAGSNQPQHF
>NA|TRBJ1-2|13|TRBV30|NA
TGTGCCTGGAGTGTACGAGCTAACTATGGCTACACCTTC
CAWSVRANYGYTF
>NA|TRBJ1-2|13|TRBV12-3/TRBV12-4|NA
TGTGCCAGCAGTTTAGACAGTATCTATGGCTACACCTTC
CASSLDSIYGYTF
>NA|TRBJ2-2|17|TRBV5-1|NA
TGCGCCAGCAGCCTAACGGCTCCCCAAGGACTAAACGGGGAGCTGTTTTTT
CASSLTAPQGLNGELFF
>TRBD1|TRBJ1-4|15|TRBV4-1|once
TGCGCCAGCAGCCAATCCGGACAGGGGGTTGAAAAACTGTTTTTT
CASSQSGQGVEKLFF
>TRBD2|TRBJ2-1|15|TRBV3-1/TRBV3-2|NA
TGTGCCAGCAGCCAGGGACTAGCGGGAGTTAATGAGCAGTTCTTC
CASSQGLAGVNEQFF
>TRBD1|TRBJ1-2|12|TRBV6-5|NA
TGTGCCATCAGGGGGACAGGCTATGGCTACACCTTC
CAIRGTGYGYTF
>NA|TRBJ1-1|15|TRBV7-9|NA
TGTGCCAGCAGCTATCCGGACAGATCTAACACTGAAGCTTTCTTT
CASSYPDRSNTEAFF
>NA|TRBJ2-5|14|TRBV10-3|NA
TGTGCCATCAGTGAGACGACAGCTCAAGAGACCCAGTACTTC
CAISETTAQETQYF
>NA|TRBJ1-2|13|TRBV5-6|NA
TGTGCCAGCAGCGTACAGGGCATCGACGGCTACACCTTC
CASSVQGIDGYTF
>NA|TRBJ1-1|12|TRBV11-2|NA
TGTGCCAGCAGCTTAGGGGAGGTTGAAGCTTTCTTT
CASSLGEVEAFF
>TRBD1|TRBJ2-5|14|TRBV6-5|NA
TGTGCCAGCAGTTCCGGACAGGGCCGGGAGACCCAGTACTTC
CASSSGQGRETQYF
>NA|TRBJ2-2|18|TRBV7-6|few
TGTGCCAGCAGCTTAGGGATCGGGAACCGTCCTAGCGCCGGGGAGCTGTTTTTT
CASSLGIGNRPSAGELFF
>TRBD2|TRBJ2-1|14|TRBV10-3|NA
TGTGCCATCTCCGGGACTAGCGGGTACAATGAGCAGTTCTTC
CAISGTSGYNEQFF
>TRBD1|TRBJ2-5|14|TRBV7-6|NA
TGTGCCAGCAGCCCGGGACAGGGGACAGAGACCCAGTACTTC
CASSPGQGTETQYF
>TRBD2|TRBJ2-1|17|TRBV7-2|NA
TGTGCCAGCAGCTTAGGTTCTCTAGCGGGGAGCTACAATGAGCAGTTCTTC
CASSLGSLAGSYNEQFF
>TRBD1|TRBJ1-2|15|TRBV28|NA
TGTGCCAGCAGTTCAGGACAGGGGGCATTCTATGGCTACACCTTC
CASSSGQGAFYGYTF
>TRBD1|TRBJ2-3|16|TRBV4-2|NA
TGTGCCAGCAGCCAGTCGACAGGGGTCCGCACAGATACGCAGTATTTT
CASSQSTGVRTDTQYF
>TRBD2|TRBJ2-7|15|TRBV7-3|NA
TGTGCCAGCAGCTTAAGCGGGGGGAGCTCCTACGAGCAGTACTTC
CASSLSGGSSYEQYF
>TRBD1|TRBJ1-5|15|TRBV18|NA
TGTGCCAGCTCATCATACCAGGGGGGCAATCAGCCCCAGCATTTT
CASSSYQGGNQPQHF
>NA|TRBJ1-1|16|TRBV7-7|NA
TGTGCTAGCAGCAAATGGACAGCTCAGTTGAACACTGAAGCTTTCTTT
CASSKWTAQLNTEAFF
>TRBD2|TRBJ2-1|17|TRBV10-3|NA
TGTGCCATCAGTGGGGGGTCAAGCGGGAGCTCCTACAATGAGCAGTTCTTC
CAISGGSSGSSYNEQFF
>NA|TRBJ1-2|13|TRBV11-3|NA
TGTGCCAGCAGCCCGCGATCAGGGTTGGGCTACACCTTC
CASSPRSGLGYTF